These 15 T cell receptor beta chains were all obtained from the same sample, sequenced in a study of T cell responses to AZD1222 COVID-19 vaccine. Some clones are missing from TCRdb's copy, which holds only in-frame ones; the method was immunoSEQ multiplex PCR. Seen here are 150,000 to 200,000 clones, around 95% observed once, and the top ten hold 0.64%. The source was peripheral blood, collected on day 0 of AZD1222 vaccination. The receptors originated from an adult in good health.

CDR3 in DNA: TGTGCCAGCTCACCACAGGCCTCCCCGAACTACCTGGGATATGGCTACACCTTC. It is translated as CASSPQASPNYLGYGYTF. The chain has TRBV18 and TRBJ1-2; D gene uncertain. CDR3 size: 18 residues. Trimming cost V 1 base and J 5 bases, with 23 bases left between them. The germline V gene encodes CDR1 KGHSH and CDR2 LQKENI. The full variable domain, with the rest looked up from reference TRBV18 and TRBJ1-2, is NAGVMQNPRHLVRRRGQEARLRCSPMKGHSHVYWYRQLPEEGLKFMVYLQKENIIDESGMPKERFSAEFPKEGPSILRIQQVVRGDSAAYFCASSPQASPNYLGYGYTFGSGTRLTVV.

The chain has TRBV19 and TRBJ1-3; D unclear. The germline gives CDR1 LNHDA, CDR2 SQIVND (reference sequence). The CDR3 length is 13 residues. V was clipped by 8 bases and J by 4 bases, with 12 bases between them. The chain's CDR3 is CASSEAPGNTIYF. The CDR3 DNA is TGTGCCAGTTCCGAGGCGCCCGGAAACACCATATATTTT.

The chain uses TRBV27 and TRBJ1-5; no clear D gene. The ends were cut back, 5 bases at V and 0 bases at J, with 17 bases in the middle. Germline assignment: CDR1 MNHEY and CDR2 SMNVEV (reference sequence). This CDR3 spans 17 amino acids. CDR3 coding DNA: TGTGCCAGCAGTCCACGGTCCGGACGAAGTAGCAATCAGCCCCAGCATTTT. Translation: CASSPRSGRSSNQPQHF.

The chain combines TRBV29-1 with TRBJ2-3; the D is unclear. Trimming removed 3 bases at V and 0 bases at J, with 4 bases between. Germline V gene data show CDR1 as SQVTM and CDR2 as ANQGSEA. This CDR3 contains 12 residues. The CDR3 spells CSVDSSTDTQYF. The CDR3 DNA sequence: TGCAGCGTTGACAGTAGCACAGATACGCAGTATTTT.

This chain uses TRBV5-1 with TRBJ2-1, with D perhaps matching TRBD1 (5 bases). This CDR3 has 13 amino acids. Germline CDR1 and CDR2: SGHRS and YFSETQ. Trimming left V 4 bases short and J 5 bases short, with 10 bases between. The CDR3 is CASSPDTHNEQFF. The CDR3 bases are TGCGCCAGCAGCCCGGACACCCACAATGAGCAGTTCTTC.

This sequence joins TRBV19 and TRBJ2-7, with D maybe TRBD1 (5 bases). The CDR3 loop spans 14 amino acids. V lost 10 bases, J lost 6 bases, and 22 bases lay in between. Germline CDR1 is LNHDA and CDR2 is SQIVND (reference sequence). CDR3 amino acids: CATPRTLRSLEQYF. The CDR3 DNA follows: TGTGCCACCCCTAGGACACTTCGGAGCCTCGAGCAGTACTTC.

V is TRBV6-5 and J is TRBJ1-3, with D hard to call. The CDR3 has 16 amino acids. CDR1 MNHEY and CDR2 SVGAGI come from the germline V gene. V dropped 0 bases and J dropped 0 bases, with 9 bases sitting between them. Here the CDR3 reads CASSYSAAYSGNTIYF. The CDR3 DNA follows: TGTGCCAGCAGTTACTCGGCAGCTTACTCTGGAAACACCATATATTTT.

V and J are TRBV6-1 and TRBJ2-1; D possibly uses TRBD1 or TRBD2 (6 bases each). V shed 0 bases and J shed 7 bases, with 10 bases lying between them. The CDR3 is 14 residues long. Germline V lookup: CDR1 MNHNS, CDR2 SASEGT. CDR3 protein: CASSEAEGGNEQFF. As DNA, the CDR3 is TGTGCCAGCAGTGAAGCGGAAGGGGGGAATGAGCAGTTCTTC.

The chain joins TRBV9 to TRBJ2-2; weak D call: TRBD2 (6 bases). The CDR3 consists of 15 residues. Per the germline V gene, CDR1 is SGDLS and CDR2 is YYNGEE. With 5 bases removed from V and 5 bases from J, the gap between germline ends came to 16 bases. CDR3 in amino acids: CASRETGSYTGELFF. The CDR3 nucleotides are TGTGCCAGCAGAGAGACCGGGAGTTATACCGGGGAGCTGTTTTTT. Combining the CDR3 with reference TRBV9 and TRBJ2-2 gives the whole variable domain DSGVTQTPKHLITATGQRVTLRCSPRSGDLSVYWYQQSLDQGLQFLIQYYNGEERAKGNILERFSAQQFPDLHSELNLSSLELGDSALYFCASRETGSYTGELFFGEGSRLTVL.

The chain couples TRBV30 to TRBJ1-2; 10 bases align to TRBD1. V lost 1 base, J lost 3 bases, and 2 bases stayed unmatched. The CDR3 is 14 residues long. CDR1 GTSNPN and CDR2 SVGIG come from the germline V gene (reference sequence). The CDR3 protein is CAWSETGGYYGYTF. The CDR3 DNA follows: TGTGCCTGGAGTGAGACAGGGGGCTACTATGGCTACACCTTC.

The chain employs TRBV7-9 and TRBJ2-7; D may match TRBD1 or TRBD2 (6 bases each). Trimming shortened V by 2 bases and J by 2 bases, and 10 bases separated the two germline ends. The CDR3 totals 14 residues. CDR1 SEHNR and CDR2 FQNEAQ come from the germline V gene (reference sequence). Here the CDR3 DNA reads TGTGCCAGCAGCTTACCGGGGGCTACCTACGAGCAGTACTTC. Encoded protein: CASSLPGATYEQYF.

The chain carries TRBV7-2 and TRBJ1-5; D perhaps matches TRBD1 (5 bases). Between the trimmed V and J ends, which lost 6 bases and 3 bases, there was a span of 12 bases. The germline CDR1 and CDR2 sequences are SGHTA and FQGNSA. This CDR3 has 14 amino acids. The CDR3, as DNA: TGTGCCAGCAGTTGGGGGTTTTTCAATCAGCCCCAGCATTTT. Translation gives CASSWGFFNQPQHF.

CDR3 DNA sequence: TGCGCCAGCAGCTTGGGCTACCTTACGGGAGAGCAGTACTTC. It specifies CASSLGYLTGEQYF. The chain recombines TRBV5-1 with TRBJ2-7; possibly TRBD2 for D (5 bases). CDR1 SGHRS and CDR2 YFSETQ come from the germline V gene. CDR3 length equals 14 residues. Trimming took off 0 bases at V and 7 bases at J, with 14 bases between the two ends.

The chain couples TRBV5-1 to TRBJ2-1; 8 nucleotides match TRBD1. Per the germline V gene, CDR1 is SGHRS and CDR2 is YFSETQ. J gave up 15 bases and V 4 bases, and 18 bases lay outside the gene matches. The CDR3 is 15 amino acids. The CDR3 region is CASSDTGTVVRGRFF. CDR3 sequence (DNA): TGCGCCAGCAGCGACACCGGGACAGTCGTCAGGGGGCGGTTCTTC.

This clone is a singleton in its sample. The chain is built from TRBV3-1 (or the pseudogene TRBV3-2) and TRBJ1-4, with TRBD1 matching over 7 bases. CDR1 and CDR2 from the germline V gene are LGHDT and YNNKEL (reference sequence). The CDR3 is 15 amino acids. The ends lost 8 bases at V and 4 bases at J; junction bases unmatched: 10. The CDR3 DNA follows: TGTGCCAGCTCCTCCCCGACAGGGCTTAATGAAAAACTGTTTTTT. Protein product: CASSSPTGLNEKLFF.